A selection of T cell receptor beta chains follows, all from one sample in a study of T cell responses to AZD1222 COVID-19 vaccine. Clones were sequenced by immunoSEQ multiplex PCR, and TCRdb holds only the in-frame ones, with some missing. The table has more than 100,000 clones, nearly 95% seen once. The source material was peripheral blood, sampled on day 0 of AZD1222 vaccination. The receptors originated from an adult in good health. CDR3s include the opening cysteine and the closing phenylalanine or tryptophan. Each record gives: CDR3 protein, CDR3 DNA, V gene, clone size, J gene, D gene. The D gene is left open where the match is weak. Clone size, where shown, is once, few, many, or a class for clones that have expanded.

CASTLGIPVGGYTF	TGTGCCAGCACACTCGGGATCCCGGTGGGTGGCTACACCTTC	TRBV5-6	NA	TRBJ1-2	NA
CASSGGLARSTDTQYF	TGTGCCAGCTCGGGGGGGTTGGCGAGGTCCACAGATACGCAGTATTTT	TRBV3-1/TRBV3-2	NA	TRBJ2-3	TRBD2
CSVEGRGYEQYF	TGCAGCGTTGAGGGGCGAGGCTACGAGCAGTACTTC	TRBV29-1	few	TRBJ2-7	NA
CASSPTTGGIDEQYF	TGTGCCAGCAGTCCAACCACGGGAGGAATCGACGAGCAGTACTTC	TRBV6-5	NA	TRBJ2-7	TRBD2
CASSTVPDSPLHF	TGTGCCAGCAGCACCGTCCCCGATTCACCCCTCCACTTT	TRBV12-3/TRBV12-4	NA	TRBJ1-6	NA
CASSQVLGGGYTF	TGTGCCAGCAGCCAAGTCTTGGGCGGTGGCTACACCTTC	TRBV14	NA	TRBJ1-2	NA
CSGGTGELYGYTF	TGCAGCGGGGGGACAGGGGAACTATATGGCTACACCTTC	TRBV29-1	NA	TRBJ1-2	TRBD1
CASRQQTNEKLFF	TGTGCCAGCAGGCAACAGACTAATGAAAAACTGTTTTTT	TRBV6-5	NA	TRBJ1-4	NA
CASSHRDSQETQYF	TGCGCCAGCAGCCACCGGGACAGCCAAGAGACCCAGTACTTC	TRBV5-1	NA	TRBJ2-5	TRBD1
CASSVALETQYF	TGTGCCAGCAGTGTAGCTTTGGAGACCCAGTACTTC	TRBV2	NA	TRBJ2-5	NA
CASSLAQGISPQHF	TGTGCCAGCAGCTTAGCGCAGGGAATCAGCCCCCAGCATTTT	TRBV7-2	NA	TRBJ1-5	NA
CASSYEGGRYGYTF	TGTGCCAGCAGTTACGAGGGGGGGCGGTATGGCTACACCTTC	TRBV6-6	NA	TRBJ1-2	NA
CATSRDLGPDEQYF	TGTGCCACCAGCAGAGATTTGGGACCAGACGAGCAGTACTTC	TRBV15	NA	TRBJ2-7	NA
CAFRQGYGYTF	TGTGCCTTCCGACAGGGCTATGGCTACACCTTC	TRBV30	NA	TRBJ1-2	TRBD1
CASSFNRVEQYF	TGTGCCAGCAGTTTCAACAGGGTCGAGCAGTACTTC	TRBV28	NA	TRBJ2-7	NA
CASSQMTGGTEAFF	TGTGCCAGCAGCCAAATGACAGGGGGCACTGAAGCTTTCTTT	TRBV3-1/TRBV3-2	NA	TRBJ1-1	TRBD1
CASSLETGGRGYTF	TGCGCCAGCAGCTTGGAGACAGGGGGCCGTGGCTACACCTTC	TRBV5-1	NA	TRBJ1-2	TRBD1
CASSDNYEQYF	TGTGCCAGCAGCGACAACTACGAGCAGTACTTC	TRBV3-1/TRBV3-2	NA	TRBJ2-7	NA
CASSVGFENNEQFF	TGTGCCAGCAGCGTAGGTTTCGAAAATAACGAGCAGTTCTTC	TRBV9	NA	TRBJ2-1	NA
CASSLVSTNRRHRPQHF	TGTGCCAGCAGCTTAGTTTCGACAAACCGCCGCCATCGGCCCCAGCATTTT	TRBV7-2	NA	TRBJ1-5	NA
CASRLGSMNTEAFF	TGTGCCAGCAGATTAGGGAGCATGAACACTGAAGCTTTCTTT	TRBV11-2	NA	TRBJ1-1	NA
CASSYAYPDTQYF	TGTGCCAGCAGTTACGCATACCCAGATACGCAGTATTTT	TRBV6-5	NA	TRBJ2-3	NA
CASRDFGDREDFNEQFF	TGTGCCAGCAGAGACTTTGGGGACAGGGAAGATTTCAATGAGCAGTTCTTC	TRBV7-8	NA	TRBJ2-1	TRBD1
CASSELSYEQYF	TGCGCCAGCAGTGAGTTATCCTACGAGCAGTACTTC	TRBV10-2	NA	TRBJ2-7	NA
CASSPYRDRGTRGNTIYF	TGTGCCAGCAGTCCGTACCGGGACAGGGGAACTAGGGGAAACACCATATATTTT	TRBV6-6	NA	TRBJ1-3	TRBD1
CASSQSRTVQETQYF	TGTGCCAGCAGCCAATCAAGAACAGTCCAAGAGACCCAGTACTTC	TRBV16	NA	TRBJ2-5	NA
CASSSGSYNEQFF	TGTGCCAGCAGTAGCGGGAGCTACAATGAGCAGTTCTTC	TRBV28	NA	TRBJ2-1	TRBD2
CASSLLGLAPGEQYF	TGTGCCAGCAGCCTGTTGGGACTCGCTCCAGGAGAGCAGTACTTC	TRBV3-1/TRBV3-2	NA	TRBJ2-7	NA
CASSPVIQGHSGNTIYF	TGTGCCAGCAGTCCTGTAATACAGGGCCACTCTGGAAACACCATATATTTT	TRBV6-6	once	TRBJ1-3	NA
CASSIAPTNSPLHF	TGTGCCAGTAGTATTGCGCCGACTAATTCACCCCTCCACTTT	TRBV19	once	TRBJ1-6	NA
CASSFWEGTEAFF	TGTGCCAGCAGCTTCTGGGAAGGCACTGAAGCTTTCTTT	TRBV5-4	NA	TRBJ1-1	NA
CASCAGLAANEQFF	TGTGCCAGCTGCGCGGGACTAGCGGCCAATGAGCAGTTCTTC	TRBV28	NA	TRBJ2-1	TRBD2
CASSQGPSYEQYF	TGTGCCAGCAGCCAGGGTCCGAGCTACGAGCAGTACTTC	TRBV5-5	NA	TRBJ2-7	NA
CASSLTGSGYTF	TGTGCCAGCAGTTTGACAGGGAGTGGCTACACCTTC	TRBV7-2	NA	TRBJ1-2	TRBD1
CASSIYRTGGGEQFF	TGTGCCAGTAGTATATATCGGACAGGGGGGGGTGAGCAGTTCTTC	TRBV19	NA	TRBJ2-1	TRBD1
CASSPGRNSNQPQHF	TGTGCCAGCAGCCCCGGACGGAATAGCAATCAGCCCCAGCATTTT	TRBV3-1/TRBV3-2	NA	TRBJ1-5	NA
CASSLEGAGPDTQYF	TGTGCCAGCAGCTTAGAGGGCGCGGGCCCAGATACGCAGTATTTT	TRBV11-3	NA	TRBJ2-3	NA
CAISAKQGSGGYTF	TGTGCCATCAGCGCGAAACAGGGGAGTGGGGGCTACACCTTC	TRBV10-3	NA	TRBJ1-2	TRBD1
CATSRVFDPSYEQYF	TGTGCCACCAGCAGAGTTTTTGACCCGTCCTACGAGCAGTACTTC	TRBV15	NA	TRBJ2-7	NA
CASSFDRGETQYF	TGTGCCAGCAGCTTCGACAGGGGAGAGACCCAGTACTTC	TRBV7-2	NA	TRBJ2-5	TRBD1
CATQDSTRLSDTQYF	TGTGCCACCCAAGACTCCACGAGATTGTCGGATACGCAGTATTTT	TRBV25-1	NA	TRBJ2-3	NA
CASSVDNTERETQYF	TGTGCCAGCAGCGTAGATAACACCGAGCGGGAGACCCAGTACTTC	TRBV9	once	TRBJ2-5	NA